The next 13 T cell receptor beta chains were all read from a single sample in a study of shared clonotypes between healthy human individuals. Sequencing was performed with immunoSEQ multiplex PCR; in TCRdb, only in-frame clones are kept and a portion is missing. The sample has some 200,000 clones, just over 65% seen once; the top ten hold over 8.5%. Sample: memory CD4+ T cells sorted from blood. As to subset: CD45RA-negative fraction. Receptors were obtained from a man aged 25-45 years in good health.

The chain is built from TRBV4-1 and TRBJ2-2; 13 nucleotides line up with TRBD2. The germline V gene has CDR1 MGHRA and CDR2 YSYEKL. The V and J ends lost 0 bases and 6 bases, in that order; junction bases with no gene match: 10. The CDR3 length is 19 residues. The CDR3 bases are TGCGCCAGCAGCCAAGAACCTTTAGGACTAGCGGGAGAGGCCGGGGAGCTGTTTTTT. Translated: CASSQEPLGLAGEAGELFF.

In its sample, this clone was seen a few times. DNA of the CDR3: TGTGCCAGCAGTTTATCGACTAGCGGGAGAAGAAATGAGCAGTTCTTC. This codes for CASSLSTSGRRNEQFF. The chain joins TRBV27 to TRBJ2-1; 12 bases are shared with TRBD2. V lost 0 bases, J lost 7 bases, and 4 bases stayed unmatched. This CDR3 comprises 16 residues. The V gene's germline CDR1 is MNHEY and CDR2 SMNVEV (reference sequence).

This clone has only one observation. J is TRBJ2-5 and V is TRBV6-1, with D uncertain. The CDR3 has 14 residues. Per the germline V gene, CDR1 is MNHNS and CDR2 is SASEGT. V dropped 4 bases and J dropped 1 base, with 10 bases sitting between them. CDR3 nucleotides: TGTGCCAGCAGTGTTATTGGTAGCCAAGAGACCCAGTACTTC. Encoded protein: CASSVIGSQETQYF.

This sequence joins TRBV2 and TRBJ2-7; unclear D gene. V was cut by 7 bases and J by 3 bases, with 16 bases left in between. This CDR3 has 14 amino acids. The V gene's germline CDR1 is SNHLY and CDR2 FYNNEI. The CDR3 DNA sequence: TGTGCCAGCAAGGAAGACGGACCTAGCTACGAGCAGTACTTC. Translated: CASKEDGPSYEQYF.

This clone was counted at least ten times. Other nucleotide sequences from this sample produce the same CDR3. This chain links TRBV6-4 with TRBJ2-1; TRBD2 is a possible D gene (6 bases). Germline assignment: CDR1 MRHNA and CDR2 SNTAGT. The CDR3 sequence is 15 residues long. V was cut by 0 bases and J by 0 bases, with 6 bases left in between. The CDR3 spells CASSDSAGSYNEQFF. CDR3 sequence (DNA): TGTGCCAGCAGTGACTCAGCGGGCTCCTACAATGAGCAGTTCTTC.

This clone was counted only a few times. The chain combines TRBV5-1 with TRBJ2-5, with 12 nucleotides matching TRBD2. The V segment lost 4 bases and the J segment 3 bases; nucleotides outside the gene matches: 10. The length of the CDR3 is 17 residues. The germline CDR1 and CDR2 sequences are SGHRS and YFSETQ. The CDR3 protein is CASSIGLAGNTKETQYF. The CDR3 nucleotides are TGCGCCAGCAGCATCGGACTAGCGGGAAACACCAAAGAGACCCAGTACTTC.

The V call is TRBV28, the J call TRBJ2-7, with D possibly TRBD1 on 7 matching bases. Germline V CDR1 and CDR2: MDHEN, SYDVKM. CDR3 size: 14 residues. The germline V and J ends were trimmed by 4 bases and 5 bases, with 15 bases remaining between them. Written as DNA, the CDR3 is TGTGCCAGCAGTTCAGGGGGGACAGATAACGAGCAGTACTTC. Its translation is CASSSGGTDNEQYF.

This clone was found a few times. The chain carries TRBV5-1 and TRBJ1-4, with no clear D. Germline CDR1 reads SGHRS; CDR2 reads YFSETQ. Trimming stripped 2 bases from V and 8 bases from J, with 16 bases between. The length of the CDR3 is 15 residues. DNA of the CDR3: TGCGCCAGCAGCTTCTACAACTCCCCAGAAGAAAAACTGTTTTTT. Residues: CASSFYNSPEEKLFF.

This clone was counted ten times or more. The genes are TRBV29-1 and TRBJ1-4; D gene uncertain. The germline CDR1 and CDR2 sequences are SQVTM and ANQGSEA. V lost 7 bases and J 10 bases, leaving 13 bases between the germline ends. The CDR3 is 11 amino acids. As DNA, the CDR3 is TGCAGCGCCAACACAGCTGGAAAACTGTTTTTT. This translates into CSANTAGKLFF.

The V call is TRBV2, the J call TRBJ2-4, with D perhaps TRBD1 (6 bases). CDR1 and CDR2 (germline): SNHLY, FYNNEI. Trimming pared 7 bases from V and 1 base from J, leaving 8 bases between. The CDR3 runs to 13 residues. This CDR3 is CASTQGAKNIQYF. CDR3 in DNA: TGTGCCAGCACCCAGGGGGCCAAAAACATTCAGTACTTC.

This chain connects TRBV16 to TRBJ1-1; the match to TRBD1 covers 8 bases. The CDR3 contains 15 residues. Trimming cost V 6 bases and J 7 bases; bases outside gene matches: 13. Germline CDR1 KGHSY, CDR2 FQNENV. The CDR3 nucleotides read TGTGCCAGCAGTTCAAAGGGACAGGAGGGGGGTGAAGCTTTCTTT. It yields the protein CASSSKGQEGGEAFF.

There are a few counts of this clone. The CDR3: CASSYERGDNEQFF. The CDR3 DNA sequence: TGTGCCAGCAGTTACGAGAGGGGGGACAATGAGCAGTTCTTC. The V gene is TRBV6-5, the J gene TRBJ2-1, with D perhaps matching TRBD1 or TRBD2 (6 bases each). Trimming stripped 2 bases from V and 5 bases from J, with 10 bases between. The CDR3 spans 14 residues. Germline V gene sequence: CDR1 MNHEY, CDR2 SVGAGI.

The gene calls are TRBV7-2 and TRBJ1-2; D is possibly TRBD1 (5 bases). The CDR3 spans 15 residues. Germline CDR1 SGHTA, CDR2 FQGNSA. The germline V and J ends were trimmed by 3 bases and 5 bases, with 16 bases remaining between them. CDR3 protein: CASSLRDARMYGYTF. The DNA of the CDR3 is TGTGCCAGCAGCTTGAGGGACGCTCGGATGTATGGCTACACCTTC. Filled out from reference TRBV7-2 and TRBJ1-2, the complete variable domain reads GAGVSQSPSNKVTEKGKDVELRCDPISGHTALYWYRQSLGQGLEFLIYFQGNSAPDKSGLPSDRFSAERTGGSVSTLTIQRTQQEDSAVYLCASSLRDARMYGYTFGSGTRLTVV.